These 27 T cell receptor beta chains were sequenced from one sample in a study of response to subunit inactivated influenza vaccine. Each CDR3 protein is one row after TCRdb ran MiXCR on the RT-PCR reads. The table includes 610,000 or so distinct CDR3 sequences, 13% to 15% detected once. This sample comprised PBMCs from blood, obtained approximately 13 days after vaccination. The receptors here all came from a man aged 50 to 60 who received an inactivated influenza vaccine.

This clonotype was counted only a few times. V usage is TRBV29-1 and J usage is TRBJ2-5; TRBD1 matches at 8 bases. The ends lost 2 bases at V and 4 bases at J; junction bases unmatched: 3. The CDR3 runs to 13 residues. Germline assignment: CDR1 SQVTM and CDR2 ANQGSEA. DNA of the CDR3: TGCAGCGTTGAATCAGGGGGCGGAGAGACCCAGTACTTC. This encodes CSVESGGGETQYF. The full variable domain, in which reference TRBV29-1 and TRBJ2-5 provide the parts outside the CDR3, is SAVISQKPSRDICQRGTSLTIQCQVDSQVTMMFWYRQQPGQSLTLIATANQGSEATYESGFVIDKFPISRPNLTFSTLTVSNMSPEDSSIYLCSVESGGGETQYFGPGTRLLVL.

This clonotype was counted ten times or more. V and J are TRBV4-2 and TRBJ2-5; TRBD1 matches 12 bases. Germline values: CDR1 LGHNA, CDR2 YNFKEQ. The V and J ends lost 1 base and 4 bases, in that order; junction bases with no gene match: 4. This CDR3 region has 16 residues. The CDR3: CASSQVGQGAVETQYF. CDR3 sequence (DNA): TGTGCCAGCAGCCAAGTGGGACAGGGGGCTGTAGAGACCCAGTACTTC.

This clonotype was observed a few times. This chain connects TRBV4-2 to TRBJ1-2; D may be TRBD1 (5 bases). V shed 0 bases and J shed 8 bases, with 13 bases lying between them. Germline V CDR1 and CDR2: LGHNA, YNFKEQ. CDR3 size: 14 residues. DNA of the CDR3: TGTGCCAGCAGCCAAGATGGGGCAGTATACGGCTACACCTTC. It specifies CASSQDGAVYGYTF.

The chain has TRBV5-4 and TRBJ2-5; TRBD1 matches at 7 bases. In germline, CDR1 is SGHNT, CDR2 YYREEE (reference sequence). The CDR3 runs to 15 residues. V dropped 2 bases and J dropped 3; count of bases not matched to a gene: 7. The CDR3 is CASSFRGTAKETQYF. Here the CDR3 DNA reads TGTGCCAGCAGCTTCCGAGGGACAGCAAAAGAGACCCAGTACTTC.

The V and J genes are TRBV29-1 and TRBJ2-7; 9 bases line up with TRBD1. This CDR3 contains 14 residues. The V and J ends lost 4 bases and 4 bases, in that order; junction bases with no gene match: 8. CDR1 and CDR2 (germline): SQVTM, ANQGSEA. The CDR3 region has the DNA TGCAGCGTTGCTCTCCGGGACAGGGTATACGAGCAGTACTTC. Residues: CSVALRDRVYEQYF.

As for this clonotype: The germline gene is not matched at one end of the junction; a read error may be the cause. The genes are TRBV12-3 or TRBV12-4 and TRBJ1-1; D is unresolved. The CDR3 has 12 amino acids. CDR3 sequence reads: CASSSSRFEALF. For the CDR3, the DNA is TGTGCCAGCAGTTCGAGCAGGTTTGAAGCTCTCTTT.

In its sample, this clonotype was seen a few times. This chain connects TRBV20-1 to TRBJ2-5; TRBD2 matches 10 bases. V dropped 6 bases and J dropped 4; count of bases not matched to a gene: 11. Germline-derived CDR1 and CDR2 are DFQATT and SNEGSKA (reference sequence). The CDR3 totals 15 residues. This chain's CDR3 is CSAKKRGGLPETQYF. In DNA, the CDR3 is TGCAGTGCGAAGAAGCGGGGGGGACTTCCAGAGACCCAGTACTTC.

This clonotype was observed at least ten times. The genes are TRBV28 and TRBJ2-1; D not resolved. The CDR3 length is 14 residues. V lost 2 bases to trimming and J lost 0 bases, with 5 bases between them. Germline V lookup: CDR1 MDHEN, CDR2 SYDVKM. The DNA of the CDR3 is TGTGCCAGCAGTTTAAGGAGCTCCTACAATGAGCAGTTCTTC. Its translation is CASSLRSSYNEQFF.

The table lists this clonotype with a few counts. The CDR3 nucleotides are TGCAGCGTGCCGCTAGCGGGGGGATTCACAGATACGCAGTATTTT. Protein product: CSVPLAGGFTDTQYF. V and J are TRBV29-1 and TRBJ2-3; 11 bases align to TRBD2. With 6 bases clipped from V and 2 bases from J, the junction kept 7 bases outside the gene matches. This CDR3 is 15 amino acids long. CDR1 is SQVTM, CDR2 ANQGSEA, per germline.

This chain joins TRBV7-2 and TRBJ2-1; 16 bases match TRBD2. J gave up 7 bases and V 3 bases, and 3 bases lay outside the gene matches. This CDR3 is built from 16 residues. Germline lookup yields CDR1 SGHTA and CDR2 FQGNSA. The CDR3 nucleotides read TGTGCCAGCAGCTTGGGACTAGCGGGAGGGGGGAATGAGCAGTTCTTC. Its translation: CASSLGLAGGGNEQFF. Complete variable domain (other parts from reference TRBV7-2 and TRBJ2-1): GAGVSQSPSNKVTEKGKDVELRCDPISGHTALYWYRQSLGQGLEFLIYFQGNSAPDKSGLPSDRFSAERTGGSVSTLTIQRTQQEDSAVYLCASSLGLAGGGNEQFFGPGTRLTVL.

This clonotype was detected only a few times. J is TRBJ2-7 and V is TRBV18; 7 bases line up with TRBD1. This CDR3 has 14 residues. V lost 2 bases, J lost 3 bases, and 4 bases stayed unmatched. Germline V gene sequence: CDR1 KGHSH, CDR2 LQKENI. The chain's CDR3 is CASSPKQGYYEQYF. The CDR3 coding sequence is TGTGCCAGCTCACCAAAACAGGGGTACTACGAGCAGTACTTC.

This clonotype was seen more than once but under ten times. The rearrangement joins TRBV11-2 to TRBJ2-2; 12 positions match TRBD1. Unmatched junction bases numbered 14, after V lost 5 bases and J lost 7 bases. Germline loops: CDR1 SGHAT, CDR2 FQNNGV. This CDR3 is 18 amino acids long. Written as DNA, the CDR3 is TGTGCCAGCAGCCCACTACTACCGGGACAGGGGGCTTTCGGGGAGCTGTTTTTT. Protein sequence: CASSPLLPGQGAFGELFF.

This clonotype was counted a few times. Here the CDR3 reads CASSYLAGGSEKLFF. The CDR3, as DNA: TGTGCCAGCAGTTACTTGGCTGGGGGCAGTGAAAAACTGTTTTTT. V is TRBV6-5 and J is TRBJ1-4; tentative D call: TRBD1 (6 bases). Germline CDR1 reads MNHEY; CDR2 reads SVGAGI. The CDR3 contains 15 residues. The V end lost 1 base, the J end lost 7 bases, and 13 bases lay between the germline ends.

Here the CDR3 reads CASSPSYRQPQHF. The CDR3 coding sequence is TGTGCCAGCAGCCCGAGTTACCGGCAGCCCCAGCATTTT. The J gene is TRBJ1-5, the V gene TRBV7-2, with D uncertain. The CDR3 spans 13 residues. V was shortened by 5 bases and J by 7 bases, with 12 bases between the two germline ends. Germline V lookup: CDR1 SGHTA, CDR2 FQGNSA.

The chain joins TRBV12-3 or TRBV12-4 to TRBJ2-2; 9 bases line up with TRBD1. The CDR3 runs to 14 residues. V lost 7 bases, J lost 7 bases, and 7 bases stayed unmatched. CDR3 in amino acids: CASNRGPRGGELFF. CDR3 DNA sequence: TGTGCCAGCAACAGGGGGCCCAGGGGCGGGGAGCTGTTTTTT.

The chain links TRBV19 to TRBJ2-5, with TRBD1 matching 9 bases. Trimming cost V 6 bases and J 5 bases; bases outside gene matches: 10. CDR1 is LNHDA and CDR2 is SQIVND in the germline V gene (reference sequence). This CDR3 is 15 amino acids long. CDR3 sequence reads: CASSRSTGGRETQYF. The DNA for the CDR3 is TGTGCCAGTAGCCGATCTACAGGGGGCAGGGAGACCCAGTACTTC. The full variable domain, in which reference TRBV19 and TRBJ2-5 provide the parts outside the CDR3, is DGGITQSPKYLFRKEGQNVTLSCEQNLNHDAMYWYRQDPGQGLRLIYYSQIVNDFQKGDIAEGYSVSREKKESFPLTVTSAQKNPTAFYLCASSRSTGGRETQYFGPGTRLLVL.

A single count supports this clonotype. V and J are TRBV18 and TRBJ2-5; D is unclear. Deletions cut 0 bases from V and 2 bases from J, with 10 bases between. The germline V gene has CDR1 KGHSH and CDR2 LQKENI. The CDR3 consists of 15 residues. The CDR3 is CASSPPTWLQETQYF. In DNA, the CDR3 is TGTGCCAGCTCACCACCGACATGGCTACAAGAGACCCAGTACTTC.

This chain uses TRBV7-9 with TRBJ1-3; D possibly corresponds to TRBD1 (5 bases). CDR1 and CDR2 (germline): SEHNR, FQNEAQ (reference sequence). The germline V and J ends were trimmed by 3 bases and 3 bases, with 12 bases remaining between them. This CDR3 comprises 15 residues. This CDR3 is CASSFGDRLGNTIYF. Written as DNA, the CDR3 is TGTGCCAGCAGCTTTGGGGACCGCCTTGGAAACACCATATATTTT.

In DNA, the CDR3 is TGCAGCGTCGCCCCCGACCACGAGCAGTACTTC. Translation gives CSVAPDHEQYF. The chain links TRBV29-1 to TRBJ2-7; the D is unclear. Trimming removed 6 bases from V and 5 bases from J, with 11 bases in between. The CDR3 has 11 amino acids. In germline, CDR1 is SQVTM, CDR2 ANQGSEA.

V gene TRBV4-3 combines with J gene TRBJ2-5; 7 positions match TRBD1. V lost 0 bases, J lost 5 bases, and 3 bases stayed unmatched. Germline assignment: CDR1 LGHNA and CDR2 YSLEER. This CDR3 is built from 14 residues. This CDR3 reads CASSQDRGRETQYF. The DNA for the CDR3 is TGCGCCAGCAGCCAAGATAGGGGGCGGGAGACCCAGTACTTC.

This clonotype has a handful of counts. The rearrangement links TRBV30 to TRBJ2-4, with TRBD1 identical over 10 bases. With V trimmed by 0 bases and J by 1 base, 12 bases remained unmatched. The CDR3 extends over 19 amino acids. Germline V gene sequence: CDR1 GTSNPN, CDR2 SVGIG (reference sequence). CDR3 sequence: CAWSVVRTGGEGAKNIQYF. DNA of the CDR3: TGTGCCTGGAGTGTAGTACGGACAGGGGGTGAAGGGGCCAAAAACATTCAGTACTTC.

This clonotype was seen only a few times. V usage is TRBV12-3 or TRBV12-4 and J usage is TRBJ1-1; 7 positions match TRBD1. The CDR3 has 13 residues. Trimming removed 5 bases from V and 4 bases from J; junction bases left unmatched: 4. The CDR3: CASSNRGGTEAFF. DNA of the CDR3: TGTGCCAGCAGTAACAGGGGTGGCACTGAAGCTTTCTTT.

The CDR3, as DNA: TGCGCCAGCAGTTTTTTGCCGGGGAACACGAGGGAACTGTTTTTT. This gives the protein CASSFLPGNTRELFF. The rearrangement joins TRBV5-1 to TRBJ1-4, with D unresolved. V lost 5 bases, J lost 12 bases, and 23 bases lay in between. This CDR3 region has 15 residues. In germline, CDR1 is SGHRS, CDR2 YFSETQ.

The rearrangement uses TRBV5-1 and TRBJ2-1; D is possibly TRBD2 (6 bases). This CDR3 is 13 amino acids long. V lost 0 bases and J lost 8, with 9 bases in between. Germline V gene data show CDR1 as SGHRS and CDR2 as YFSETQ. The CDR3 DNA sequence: TGCGCCAGCAGCTTGGACACTAGCTATGAGCAGTTCTTC. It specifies CASSLDTSYEQFF.

The CDR3 bases are TGTGCCAGCAGCCTCATTCACCAGGGACCAACTAATGAAAAACTGTTTTTT. Its translation: CASSLIHQGPTNEKLFF. The rearrangement links TRBV5-6 to TRBJ1-4; TRBD1 might be the D (5 bases). Trimming removed 4 bases from V and 0 bases from J, with 16 bases in between. This CDR3 comprises 17 residues. Germline CDR1 SGHDT, CDR2 YYEEEE.

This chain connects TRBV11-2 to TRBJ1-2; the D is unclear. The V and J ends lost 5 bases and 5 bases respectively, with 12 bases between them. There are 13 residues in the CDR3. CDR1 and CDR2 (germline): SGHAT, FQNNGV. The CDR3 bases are TGTGCCAGCAGCCCTGGGGTCCTATATGGCTACACCTTC. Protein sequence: CASSPGVLYGYTF.

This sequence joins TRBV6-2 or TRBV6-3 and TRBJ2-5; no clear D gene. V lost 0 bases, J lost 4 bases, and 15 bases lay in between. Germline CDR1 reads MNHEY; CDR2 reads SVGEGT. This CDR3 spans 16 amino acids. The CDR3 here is CASSYSTNYFGETQYF. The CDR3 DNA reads TGTGCCAGCAGTTACTCGACGAATTACTTCGGAGAGACCCAGTACTTC.